This entry concerns a single T cell receptor beta chain. V shed 2 bases and J shed 1 base, with 8 bases lying between them. Germline CDR1 and CDR2: SQVTM and ANQGSEA. The CDR3 runs 13 residues. The sample belongs to a study of blood T cell repertoires in COVID-19. Study-wide background: Acute and convalescent COVID-19 samples came from the United States, Italy and Spain. The analysed material was cDNA or gDNA that came from T cells, B-cell-depleted T cells, or PBMCs.

Authors' processing steps: Scientists estimated how many nucleated cells there were by amplifying reference gene primers. Only in-frame clones appear in the TCRdb table, and some are missing; sequencing was by immunoSEQ multiplex PCR. That table is the source of V, J and clone size, and D and trimming were worked out from the DNA. The sample lists approximately 200,000 clones; more than 75% were seen once. This TCR came from a middle-aged man with acute or convalescent COVID-19. The chain couples TRBV29-1 to TRBJ1-1; D ambiguous. The specimen sequenced was peripheral blood. CDR3 amino acids: CSVESRSNTEAFF. DNA for the CDR3: TGCAGCGTTGAAAGTCGGTCGAACACTGAAGCTTTCTTT.